This TCR beta chain is from a study of T cells expressing NK-cell markers. Study-level information: Among the eight sequenced donors, seven tested HCMV-seropositive and one tested seronegative.

Per germline, CDR1 WSHSY and CDR2 SAAADI. The CDR3 consists of 18 residues. Generation of TCR beta cDNA was performed by 5'RACE template switching incorporating UMIs. TCRdb reprocessed the 5' RACE reads, keeping one entry per CDR3 protein, no DNA. Its table lists approximately 440,000 distinct CDR3 sequences. The specimen was blood T cells: a sorted CD56 or NKG2C T cell subset, CD4+ or CD8+ T cells, or bulk PBMC T cells (not recorded which). The origin of this receptor is a woman aged 45-59 years in good health. This rearrangement joins TRBV10-2 to TRBJ2-3; TCRdb returns TRBD2, unconfirmable since there is no DNA. CDR3 region: CASRRPGLAGLDTDTQYF.